This T cell receptor beta chain was captured in a study of T cell responses to AZD1222 COVID-19 vaccine. Assay used: immunoSEQ multiplex PCR; TCRdb lists only in-frame clones, some missing. The sample shows 65,000 to 80,000 clones, 88% of them seen only once. Germline assignment: CDR1 SGHTS and CDR2 YDEGEE. The CDR3 loop spans 14 amino acids. V was clipped by 4 bases and J by 4 bases; unmatched bases: 6. Whole-study findings and limits: Sampled repertoires all dated from after the peak T cell response. A mostly white British donor set with more females was recruited, and clonal diversity was possibly underestimated. Receipt of two AZD1222 doses was followed by a rise in Spike-specific TCR breadth and depth.

Worth noting for this clone: Its specificity is unknown.

The chain uses TRBV5-8 and TRBJ2-5, with TRBD1 identical over 8 bases. Material: peripheral blood, obtained 28 days after the second dose of the MenACWY control vaccine. The receptor was derived from an adult who received the MenACWY meningococcal vaccine as a control. The CDR3 DNA follows: TGTGCCAGCAGCCCCTGGACAGGGACAGAGACCCAGTACTTC. Encoded protein: CASSPWTGTETQYF. The whole variable domain, filled in from reference TRBV5-8 and TRBJ2-5, reads EAGVTQSPTHLIKTRGQQATLRCSPISGHTSVYWYQQALGLGLQFLLWYDEGEERNRGNFPPRFSGRQFPNYSSELNVNALELEDSALYLCASSPWTGTETQYFGPGTRLLVL.